This T cell receptor (beta chain) was documented in a study of T cell repertoires in cytomegalovirus infection. Looking at the study overall: Recently identified HLA-C-restricted and well-studied HLA-B-restricted CMV epitopes were used. Signatures in public TCR beta sequences pointed to both CMV infection and matching HLA type. Study conclusions and caveats: The study found HLA-C-restricted CMV-specific TCR beta clonotypes dominating the ex vivo response. Summed frequency of shared TCR beta families picked out CMV carriers who also had the relevant HLA.

MiXCR was run by TCRdb on the reads, yielding one entry per CDR3 protein. The sample shows around 900,000 distinct CDR3 sequences, under 40% of them seen only once. About this clonotype itself: Its antigen remains unidentified.

Germline loops: CDR1 SEHNR, CDR2 FQNEAQ (reference sequence). V shed 5 bases, J shed 4 bases, and the junction held 1 base outside the gene matches. The CDR3 consists of 15 residues. This receptor was identified in a human donor in good health (CMV status not recorded). Some clones in this sample may be carry-over from other donors' samples. The chain combines TRBV7-9 with TRBJ2-2; 13 bases match TRBD2. The input for sequencing was cultured CD8+ T cells from PBMCs, taken from culture after CMV antigen stimulation. CDR3 sequence reads: CASSGTSGVTGELFF. The DNA of the CDR3 is TGTGCCAGCAGCGGGACTAGCGGGGTCACCGGGGAGCTGTTTTTT.